The present entry profiles one T cell receptor (beta chain) with its context. No antigen is known for it. The CDR3 covers 17 residues. Germline V gene lookup returns CDR1 SGHRS and CDR2 YFSETQ. With 2 bases removed from V and 3 bases from J, the gap between germline ends came to 17 bases. The data derive from a study of graft-versus-host responses after intestinal transplantation. Study-wide context: Transplantation in recipients was multivisceral, liver-intestinal, or isolated intestinal. All of the recipients had induction that used anti-thymocyte globulin, then tacrolimus and steroids for 2 to 3 years. The study's findings and limits: When patients had graft-donor T cell macrochimerism, their allografts held high graft-versus-host to host-versus-graft clonal ratios. GvH clones were found in recipient marrow; some appeared first in ileum or blood.

Assay used: immunoSEQ multiplex PCR; TCRdb lists only in-frame clones, some missing. This table holds 80,000 to 95,000 clones, about 92% found once. The sequence was obtained from a human donor who received an intestinal transplant. V is TRBV5-1 and J is TRBJ2-2; possibly TRBD2 for D (5 bases). Sequenced here: unstimulated CD8+ T cells sorted from spleen or lymph node cells, sampled before intestinal transplant. Here the CDR3 reads CASSFLRGEIDTGELFF. CDR3 nucleotide sequence: TGCGCCAGCAGCTTTTTACGGGGAGAAATTGACACCGGGGAGCTGTTTTTT. Filled out from reference TRBV5-1 and TRBJ2-2, the complete variable domain reads KAGVTQTPRYLIKTRGQQVTLSCSPISGHRSVSWYQQTPGQGLQFLFEYFSETQRNKGNFPGRFSGRQFSNSRSEMNVSTLELGDSALYLCASSFLRGEIDTGELFFGEGSRLTVL.